The T cell receptor (beta chain) described here comes from a study of blood T cell repertoires in COVID-19. As for the study in general: The study drew acute and convalescent COVID-19 samples from the United States, Italy and Spain. PBMCs, B-cell-depleted T cells, or T cells provided the cDNA or gDNA that made up the material.

Seattle patients were enrolled while actively infected and followed longitudinally. Original processing notes: Researchers report that nucleated cell counts were estimated from reference gene primer amplification. Repertoires were generated with immunoSEQ multiplex PCR, while TCRdb's copy carries only in-frame clones and drops some. Clone size and the V and J calls come from that table; the DNA yielded D and trimming. Among around 130,000 clones listed, approximately 90% were seen once. The CDR3 covers 10 residues. V dropped 4 bases and J dropped 2 bases, with 2 bases sitting between them. The germline V gene has CDR1 SQVTM and CDR2 ANQGSEA.

Sequencing was done on a sample of peripheral blood. The clonotype originates from a human donor with COVID-19, enrolled during active disease. The donor label of this sample is uncertain. This chain joins TRBV29-1 and TRBJ1-2, with D unclear. The CDR3 reads CSVANYGYTF. The CDR3 DNA is TGCAGCGTTGCGAACTATGGCTACACCTTC.